Following are 27 T cell receptor beta chains from one sample sequenced in a study of blood T cell repertoires in COVID-19 (dated by TCRdb to 2018 to 2021). Libraries were made using the immunoSEQ multiplex PCR assay. This is the immuneACCESS table as TCRdb keeps it, with only in-frame sequences that have V and J called. A part of the clones is gone; compared with another copy, unresolved V genes explain less than half, and the rest is unexplained. The sample includes under 300,000 clones, with about 79% observed a single time. Of the sample, about 2.3% is held by the ten largest clones. Material: peripheral blood. All receptors derive from a man aged 35 to 55 who had recovered from COVID-19.

This clone was seen only a few times. The rearrangement uses TRBV7-8 and TRBJ1-3, with a weak D call TRBD1 (6 bases). The V end was cut by 4 bases, the J end by 5 bases, with 9 bases between. From germline, CDR1 is SGHVS and CDR2 FQNEAQ. The CDR3 sequence is 13 residues long. DNA for the CDR3: TGTGCCAGCAGCTCGGACAGAAGAAACACCATATATTTT. Amino acid sequence: CASSSDRRNTIYF.

This clone occurred a few times. The chain employs TRBV6-2 or TRBV6-3 and TRBJ2-7; TRBD1 agrees at 8 bases. This CDR3 contains 14 residues. Per the germline V gene, CDR1 is MNHEY and CDR2 is SVGEGT. Trimming cost V 5 bases and J 3 bases; bases outside gene matches: 6. This CDR3 is CASSVDRVNYEQYF. The CDR3 region has the DNA TGTGCCAGCAGTGTGGACAGGGTAAACTACGAGCAGTACTTC.

The DNA for the CDR3 is TGTGCCAGCAGTTCCGTTATTTCCTACGAGCAGTACTTC. Its protein product is CASSSVISYEQYF. This rearrangement joins TRBV27 to TRBJ2-7; D not resolved. This CDR3 has 13 amino acids. V was clipped by 4 bases and J by 1 base, with 8 bases between them. Germline CDR1 is MNHEY and CDR2 is SMNVEV (reference sequence).

This chain uses TRBV30 with TRBJ2-1, with 11 bases identical to TRBD2. Trimming removed 2 bases from V and 4 bases from J; junction bases left unmatched: 4. This CDR3 comprises 15 residues. The V gene's germline CDR1 is GTSNPN and CDR2 SVGIG (reference sequence). The CDR3, as DNA: TGTGCCTGGAGTTGGGGACTAGCGGATTACAATGAGCAGTTCTTC. It yields the protein CAWSWGLADYNEQFF.

J is TRBJ2-2 and V is TRBV2; D is possibly TRBD2 (7 bases). CDR1 SNHLY and CDR2 FYNNEI come from the germline V gene. The CDR3 has 13 amino acids. The ends were cut back, 6 bases at V and 7 bases at J, with 12 bases in the middle. CDR3 nucleotides: TGTGCCAGCAGCAAGCGGGACATCGGGGAGCTGTTTTTT. Residues: CASSKRDIGELFF.

This clone was recorded only once. The chain is built from TRBV20-1 and TRBJ2-5, with D uncertain. Germline V gives CDR1 DFQATT, CDR2 SNEGSKA (reference sequence). This CDR3 region has 11 residues. CDR3 region: CRAGFVETQYF. CDR3 DNA sequence: TGCAGGGCAGGTTTTGTAGAGACCCAGTACTTC.

A note on this clone: Other DNA sequences from this sample encode an identical CDR3 as well. As DNA, the CDR3 is TGTGCCAGCAGCTTTGGCGGGCTCGACTATGGCTACACCTTC. Amino acids: CASSFGGLDYGYTF. V gene TRBV5-4 combines with J gene TRBJ1-2; D not resolved. Trimming cost V 2 bases and J 3 bases, with 11 bases left between them. CDR1 is SGHNT, CDR2 YYREEE, per germline (reference sequence). The CDR3 totals 14 residues.

J is TRBJ2-3 and V is TRBV5-3; TRBD1 matches at 10 bases. TRBV5-3 is an open reading frame, and its role is uncertain. The CDR3 loop spans 15 amino acids. V dropped 4 bases and J dropped 3; count of bases not matched to a gene: 5. CDR3 DNA: TGTGCCAGAAGCCGGGACAGGGGAAGGACAGATACGCAGTATTTT. Amino acids: CARSRDRGRTDTQYF.

J is TRBJ1-4 and V is TRBV18; D unclear. There are 15 residues in the CDR3. The ends were cut back, 3 bases at V and 0 bases at J, with 8 bases in the middle. CDR1 KGHSH and CDR2 LQKENI come from the germline V gene. CDR3 bases: TGTGCCAGCTCACCCCCAGGCGCAACTAATGAAAAACTGTTTTTT. Amino acid sequence: CASSPPGATNEKLFF.

The chain recombines TRBV18 with TRBJ1-2; 7 nucleotides align to TRBD1. The germline V gene has CDR1 KGHSH and CDR2 LQKENI. The CDR3 is 13 residues long. V gave up 6 bases and J gave up 3 bases; unmatched junction bases: 4. The CDR3 reads CASSRDSDYGYTF. As DNA, the CDR3 is TGTGCCAGCTCCAGGGACAGCGACTATGGCTACACCTTC.

This chain links TRBV6-2 or TRBV6-3 with TRBJ1-5; TRBD1 agrees at 8 bases. Germline CDR1 and CDR2: MNHEY and SVGEGT. The CDR3 is 16 amino acids. The ends lost 2 bases at V and 0 bases at J; junction bases unmatched: 3. The CDR3 coding sequence is TGTGCCAGCAGTTACGGGACAGGTTATAGCAATCAGCCCCAGCATTTT. The encoded protein is CASSYGTGYSNQPQHF.

As DNA, the CDR3 is TGTGCCAGCAGCTACCGACTAGCGAACACCGGGGAGCTGTTTTTT. This codes for CASSYRLANTGELFF. The J gene is TRBJ2-2, the V gene TRBV7-9, with TRBD2 as a possible D gene (6 bases). The length of the CDR3 is 15 residues. Trimming shortened V by 4 bases and J by 0 bases, and 9 bases separated the two germline ends. Looked up from germline, CDR1 is SEHNR and CDR2 is FQNEAQ (reference sequence).

V and J are TRBV29-1 and TRBJ2-7, with D tentatively TRBD1 (6 bases). The germline gives CDR1 SQVTM, CDR2 ANQGSEA. The CDR3 sequence is 13 residues long. V was clipped by 4 bases and J by 1 base, with 11 bases between them. For the CDR3, the DNA is TGCAGCGTTGCGGCAACAGGGTCCTACGAGCAGTACTTC. It yields the protein CSVAATGSYEQYF.

The chain links TRBV18 to TRBJ1-2, with TRBD1 matching over 10 bases. V dropped 0 bases and J dropped 7; count of bases not matched to a gene: 5. The CDR3 consists of 15 residues. CDR1 is KGHSH and CDR2 is LQKENI in the germline V gene. CDR3 in amino acids: CASSPPTGGSGGYTF. For the CDR3, the DNA is TGTGCCAGCTCACCACCGACAGGGGGCTCCGGTGGCTACACCTTC.

The chain is built from TRBV19 and TRBJ1-4, with TRBD1 matching over 9 bases. Germline values: CDR1 LNHDA, CDR2 SQIVND (reference sequence). Germline trimming cut 6 bases from V and 0 bases from J; bases unmatched to any gene: 5. The CDR3 sequence is 16 residues long. In DNA, the CDR3 is TGTGCCAGTAGCCCGACAGGGGGTGCAACTAATGAAAAACTGTTTTTT. It specifies CASSPTGGATNEKLFF.

The chain uses TRBV5-1 and TRBJ2-1, with TRBD2 matching over 16 bases. CDR1 and CDR2 (germline): SGHRS, YFSETQ. This CDR3 comprises 19 residues. J lost 7 bases, V lost 3 bases, and 13 bases had no gene match. The CDR3 loop reads CASSSGTSGRASVLNEQFF. The CDR3 DNA sequence: TGCGCCAGCAGCTCCGGGACTAGCGGGAGGGCGAGTGTTTTGAATGAGCAGTTCTTC.

V is TRBV7-8 and J is TRBJ2-7; 10 bases map to TRBD1. Germline CDR1 reads SGHVS; CDR2 reads FQNEAQ. With V trimmed by 5 bases and J by 5 bases, 6 bases remained unmatched. The CDR3 length is 14 residues. CDR3 residues: CASSQDRGHDEQYF. In DNA form, the CDR3 reads TGTGCCAGCAGCCAAGACAGGGGGCATGACGAGCAGTACTTC.

The chain combines TRBV7-9 with TRBJ1-4; 7 bases are shared with TRBD1. This CDR3 comprises 15 residues. Germline-derived CDR1 and CDR2 are SEHNR and FQNEAQ (reference sequence). The ends lost 5 bases at V and 11 bases at J; junction bases unmatched: 14. The CDR3 DNA follows: TGTGCCAGCAGCGGACGGGACAGCCCTCAAGTGAAACTGTTTTTT. Translating gives CASSGRDSPQVKLFF. The full variable domain, with the rest looked up from reference TRBV7-9 and TRBJ1-4, is DTGVSQNPRHKITKRGQNVTFRCDPISEHNRLYWYRQTLGQGPEFLTYFQNEAQLEKSRLLSDRFSAERPKGSFSTLEIQRTEQGDSAMYLCASSGRDSPQVKLFFGSGTQLSVL.

This chain joins TRBV18 and TRBJ1-2; D not resolved. The ends were cut back, 2 bases at V and 2 bases at J, with 9 bases in the middle. Germline CDR1 is KGHSH and CDR2 is LQKENI. CDR3 length: 14 amino acids. The CDR3 nucleotides read TGTGCCAGCTCACCAGGTCGGGTCAACTATGGCTACACCTTC. It translates to CASSPGRVNYGYTF.

The V gene is TRBV14, the J gene TRBJ2-1; no reliable D call. This CDR3 spans 14 amino acids. In germline, CDR1 is SGHDN, CDR2 FVKESK. Trimming took off 1 base at V and 4 bases at J, with 8 bases between the two ends. CDR3 coding DNA: TGTGCCAGCAGCCAAGGGTCTAAATACAATGAGCAGTTCTTC. Its protein product is CASSQGSKYNEQFF.

J is TRBJ2-3 and V is TRBV2, with TRBD2 as a possible D gene (6 bases). Trimming stripped 0 bases from V and 1 base from J, with 11 bases between. The CDR3 runs 16 residues. The germline CDR1 and CDR2 sequences are SNHLY and FYNNEI. CDR3 nucleotides: TGTGCCAGCAGTGAAGCGCCCCAGCGGGGCACAGATACGCAGTATTTT. It specifies CASSEAPQRGTDTQYF.

The genes are TRBV6-5 and TRBJ1-1, with D possibly TRBD1 on 6 matching bases. Between the trimmed V and J ends, which lost 4 bases and 5 bases, there was a span of 11 bases. Per germline, CDR1 MNHEY and CDR2 SVGAGI. The CDR3 is 13 amino acids. The CDR3 is CASSLQGFTEAFF. In DNA form, the CDR3 reads TGTGCCAGCAGTTTACAGGGTTTTACTGAAGCTTTCTTT.

The chain recombines TRBV30 with TRBJ2-1, with 9 bases lining up with TRBD2. This CDR3 is built from 15 residues. Germline CDR1 and CDR2: GTSNPN and SVGIG (reference sequence). Trimming at V came to 3 bases and at J to 4 bases, leaving 7 bases not matched to a gene. CDR3 residues: CAWRGGRATYNEQFF. The CDR3 bases are TGTGCCTGGAGAGGCGGGAGGGCCACTTACAATGAGCAGTTCTTC. Combining the CDR3 with reference TRBV30 and TRBJ2-1 gives the whole variable domain SQTIHQWPATLVQPVGSPLSLECTVEGTSNPNLYWYRQAAGRGLQLLFYSVGIGQISSEVPQNLSASRPQDRQFILSSKKLLLSDSGFYLCAWRGGRATYNEQFFGPGTRLTVL.

This clone has only one observation. V gene TRBV30 combines with J gene TRBJ2-7; perhaps TRBD1 as D (6 bases). V was cut by 3 bases and J by 2 bases, with 17 bases left in between. This CDR3 comprises 15 residues. The germline V gene encodes CDR1 GTSNPN and CDR2 SVGIG (reference sequence). The CDR3 nucleotides are TGTGCCTGGAGGGGCGGACAGCCAGCAGCCTACGAGCAGTACTTC. This sequence encodes CAWRGGQPAAYEQYF.

V usage is TRBV24-1 and J usage is TRBJ2-3; weak D call: TRBD2 (6 bases). With 10 bases removed from V and 2 bases from J, the gap between germline ends came to 24 bases. Germline CDR1 KGHDR, CDR2 SFDVKD. There are 17 residues in the CDR3. The CDR3 sequence: CATSPWGVQHYTDTQYF. The CDR3, as DNA: TGTGCCACAAGCCCGTGGGGGGTCCAGCACTACACAGATACGCAGTATTTT.

V usage is TRBV5-6 and J usage is TRBJ1-3, with D uncertain. The V end lost 1 base, the J end lost 4 bases, and 6 bases lay between the germline ends. The germline V gene encodes CDR1 SGHDT and CDR2 YYEEEE. CDR3 length equals 13 residues. The CDR3 here is CASSLRRGNTIYF. CDR3 DNA sequence: TGTGCCAGCAGCTTGAGGAGGGGAAACACCATATATTTT.

J is TRBJ1-1 and V is TRBV7-9; no definite D call. Trimming took 8 bases from V and 0 from J, leaving 7 bases between them. The CDR3 is 12 residues long. The germline CDR1 and CDR2 sequences are SEHNR and FQNEAQ (reference sequence). The CDR3 is CASGLMNTEAFF. The DNA of the CDR3 is TGTGCCAGCGGACTGATGAACACTGAAGCTTTCTTT. Based on the CDR3 plus reference TRBV7-9 and TRBJ1-1, the full variable domain is DTGVSQNPRHKITKRGQNVTFRCDPISEHNRLYWYRQTLGQGPEFLTYFQNEAQLEKSRLLSDRFSAERPKGSFSTLEIQRTEQGDSAMYLCASGLMNTEAFFGQGTRLTVV.